These 13 T cell receptor beta chains were all obtained from the same sample, sequenced in a study of blood T cell repertoires in COVID-19. Produced via immunoSEQ multiplex PCR; TCRdb's table is partial and in-frame only. Of 150,000 to 250,000 clones listed, roughly three quarters are singletons. Sequences were obtained from peripheral blood. The receptors here all came from a woman aged 40 to 50 with COVID-19, enrolled during active disease.

V gene TRBV5-1 combines with J gene TRBJ1-2; 9 bases map to TRBD1. The CDR3 runs 14 residues. Trimming at V came to 3 bases and at J to 3 bases, leaving 3 bases not matched to a gene. CDR1 SGHRS and CDR2 YFSETQ come from the germline V gene. In DNA, the CDR3 is TGCGCCAGCAGCTGGACAGGGGAGGACTATGGCTACACCTTC. This gives the protein CASSWTGEDYGYTF.

The J gene is TRBJ2-7, the V gene TRBV6-5; TRBD2 agrees at 7 bases. In germline, CDR1 is MNHEY, CDR2 SVGAGI. After removal of 8 bases from V and 2 bases from J, the junction contained 3 bases not matched to a gene. This CDR3 spans 12 amino acids. CDR3 in DNA: TGTGCCAGCCAGGGACTAACCTACGAGCAGTACTTC. It is translated as CASQGLTYEQYF.

The CDR3 bases are TGCGCCAGCAGCCAAGCCGGACAGGGGTATTCACCCCTCCACTTT. It yields the protein CASSQAGQGYSPLHF. This chain connects TRBV4-1 to TRBJ1-6, with 9 positions matching TRBD1. CDR1 is MGHRA and CDR2 is YSYEKL in the germline V gene. Losses at the gene ends were 1 base for V and 8 bases for J; bases not matched to a gene: 3. The CDR3 loop spans 15 amino acids.

In this sample, this clone turned up once. The chain recombines TRBV5-1 with TRBJ1-2; D remains unclear. V lost 0 bases and J 4 bases, leaving 13 bases between the germline ends. The CDR3 has 15 residues. Germline CDR1 reads SGHRS; CDR2 reads YFSETQ. CDR3 nucleotide sequence: TGCGCCAGCAGCTTGGGGCAGGCGTTTCTCTATGGCTACACCTTC. Translation gives CASSLGQAFLYGYTF.

This chain links TRBV19 with TRBJ1-3; the match to TRBD1 covers 11 bases. The CDR3 length is 18 residues. The trim removed 4 bases at V and 4 bases at J, leaving 12 bases unmatched. CDR1 LNHDA and CDR2 SQIVND come from the germline V gene (reference sequence). The DNA for the CDR3 is TGTGCCAGTAGTACACACGACCTTGGACAGGGGGCCGGAAACACCATATATTTT. This translates into CASSTHDLGQGAGNTIYF.

This chain joins TRBV7-3 and TRBJ1-2; TRBD1 matches 8 bases. Germline assignment: CDR1 SGHTA and CDR2 FQGTGA. The V and J ends lost 5 bases and 2 bases, in that order; junction bases with no gene match: 7. The length of the CDR3 is 15 residues. CDR3 DNA: TGTGCCAGCAGCACTTCGGACAGGGCGAACTATGGCTACACCTTC. The encoded protein is CASSTSDRANYGYTF.

The rearrangement links TRBV7-2 to TRBJ2-3; 8 bases match TRBD1. The CDR3 consists of 19 residues. Looked up from germline, CDR1 is SGHTA and CDR2 is FQGNSA. The V gene end was trimmed by 5 bases and the J gene end by 1 base; junction bases not matched to a gene: 17. In DNA form, the CDR3 reads TGTGCCAGCAGCCTCAGCTGGACAGGGTTTAGCGTAGGCACAGATACGCAGTATTTT. Translated: CASSLSWTGFSVGTDTQYF.

This clone was counted only a few times. CDR3 nucleotides: TGTGCCAGCAGTCGATTAACTAGCGGGGGGGAAAACATTCAGTACTTC. This encodes CASSRLTSGGENIQYF. The J gene is TRBJ2-4, the V gene TRBV4-2, with 13 bases matching TRBD2. The CDR3 consists of 16 residues. The germline gives CDR1 LGHNA, CDR2 YNFKEQ. J was trimmed by 5 bases and V by 6 bases; bases with no gene match: 7.

This clone was observed a handful of times. The rearrangement links TRBV9 to TRBJ2-2; D perhaps matches TRBD1 (6 bases). The CDR3 loop spans 17 amino acids. Deletions cut 1 base from V and 3 bases from J, with 16 bases between. The V gene's germline CDR1 is SGDLS and CDR2 YYNGEE. CDR3 region: CASSVSRPGVDTGELFF. In DNA, the CDR3 is TGTGCCAGCAGCGTATCAAGACCAGGGGTGGACACCGGGGAGCTGTTTTTT.

The chain has TRBV7-3 and TRBJ2-3; 7 nucleotides match TRBD2. Germline values: CDR1 SGHTA, CDR2 FQGTGA. V shed 2 bases and J 1 base; nucleotides not matched to a gene: 6. This CDR3 is 16 amino acids long. CDR3 sequence reads: CASSLGNAGGTDTQYF. CDR3 in DNA: TGTGCCAGCAGCTTAGGCAATGCGGGGGGCACAGATACGCAGTATTTT.

This sequence joins TRBV29-1 and TRBJ1-2, with TRBD1 identical over 8 bases. The J segment lost 7 bases and the V segment lost 7 bases, leaving 8 bases of the junction unmatched. Per the germline V gene, CDR1 is SQVTM and CDR2 is ANQGSEA. The CDR3 covers 12 residues. CDR3 sequence reads: CSGRSTGGGYTF. The CDR3 DNA is TGCAGCGGCCGTTCAACAGGGGGTGGCTACACCTTC.

The chain uses TRBV30 and TRBJ1-5; 7 positions match TRBD1. After removal of 0 bases from V and 4 bases from J, the junction contained 24 bases not matched to a gene. Germline assignment: CDR1 GTSNPN and CDR2 SVGIG (reference sequence). The length of the CDR3 is 21 residues. The CDR3 nucleotides are TGTGCCTGGAGTGTAGCCGAAATTCGGACAGGACGGGGCTGGCTTAATCAGCCCCAGCATTTT. Protein: CAWSVAEIRTGRGWLNQPQHF.

The gene calls are TRBV12-3 or TRBV12-4 and TRBJ1-6; no clear D gene. V was cut by 3 bases and J by 5 bases, with 5 bases left in between. CDR3 size: 13 residues. The CDR3 loop reads CASSFSDNSPLHF. The CDR3 DNA reads as TGTGCCAGCAGTTTCTCTGATAATTCACCCCTCCACTTT.